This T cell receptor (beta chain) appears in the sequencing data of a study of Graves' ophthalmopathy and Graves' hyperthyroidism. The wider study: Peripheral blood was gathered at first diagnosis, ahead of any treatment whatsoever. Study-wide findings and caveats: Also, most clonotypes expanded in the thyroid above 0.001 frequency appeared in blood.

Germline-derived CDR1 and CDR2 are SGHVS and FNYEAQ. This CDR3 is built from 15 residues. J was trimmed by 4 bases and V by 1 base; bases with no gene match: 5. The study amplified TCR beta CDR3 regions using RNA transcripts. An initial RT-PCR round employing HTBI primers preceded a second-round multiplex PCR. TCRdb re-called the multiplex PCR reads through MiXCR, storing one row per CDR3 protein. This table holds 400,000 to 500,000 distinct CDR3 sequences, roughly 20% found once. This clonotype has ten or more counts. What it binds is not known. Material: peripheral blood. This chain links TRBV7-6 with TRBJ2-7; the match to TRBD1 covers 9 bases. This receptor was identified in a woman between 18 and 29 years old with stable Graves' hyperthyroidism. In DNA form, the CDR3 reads TGTGCCAGCAGCTTAGGTTCCGACAGGGGGTACGAGCAGTACTTC. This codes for CASSLGSDRGYEQYF.